The clone carrying this T cell receptor beta chain was seen only a few times. Clinical history reported by participants formed the basis on which cohorts were assigned. A case of COVID-19 had been met by exposed participants within 2 weeks before study entry. This specimen comes from a study of blood T cell repertoires in COVID-19. Study-level background: PBMCs, B-cell-depleted T cells, or T cells were the source of the cDNA or gDNA that made up the material.

There are 15 residues in the CDR3. Trimming at V came to 4 bases and at J to 4 bases, leaving 10 bases not matched to a gene. Germline CDR1 reads SNHLY; CDR2 reads FYNNEI. Per the authors' pipeline: Counts of nucleated cells, estimated from reference gene primer amplification, were obtained. Repertoires were generated with immunoSEQ multiplex PCR, while TCRdb's copy carries only in-frame clones and drops some. Clone size and V and J calls were adopted from that table, with D and trimming inferred from the DNA. The sample carries more than 150,000 clones, over 70% recorded once. Sequenced material: PBMCs or T cells enriched from blood (not recorded which). The genes are TRBV2 and TRBJ2-7; 7 positions match TRBD2. The receptor was derived from a man aged 55 to 70 who had been exposed to COVID-19. The DNA for the CDR3 is TGTGCCAGCAGTGCGGGGGGAGTAGAGGATTACGAGCAGTACTTC. Translating gives CASSAGGVEDYEQYF.